This TCR beta chain is drawn from a study of somatic mutations in cytotoxic T cells in rheumatoid arthritis. For the study at large: Blood from the patient (approximately 30 ml EDTA) was drawn right after diagnosis, pretreatment. The researchers flow-sorted some T-cell populations stained with V beta antibodies and got nearly 100% purity, and these included V beta1+ cells sequenced for TCRB.

Germline V gene sequence: CDR1 MGHRA, CDR2 YSYEKL. The CDR3 contains 14 residues. In the study's own analysis: Matches were rare between published virus-specific TCRB sequences and patient CD8+ clones exceeding 1%. The repertoire was sequenced with immunoSEQ multiplex PCR; TCRdb's copy has only in-frame clones and lacks some. V and J calls and clone size follow that table, whereas D and trimming were derived from the DNA. Found here are approximately 14,000 clones, about four fifths of them singletons; the top ten hold 11% to 15%. The chain carries TRBV4-1 and TRBJ2-5; D uncertain. The J call may be incorrect, as the DNA end agrees better with TRBJ2-7. This receptor was obtained from an adult with rheumatoid arthritis. Sequences were obtained from CD8+ T cells sorted from blood. CDR3 residues: CASSPIGEDYEQYF. CDR3 nucleotide sequence: TGCGCCAGCAGCCCCATCGGTGAAGATTACGAGCAGTACTTC.